Listed below are T cell receptor beta chains from one sample, sequenced in a study of post-analysis software for immune sequencing data. MiXCR, run by TCRdb on the PCR reads, gives a single entry per CDR3 protein. The sample has approximately 250,000 distinct CDR3 sequences, just over 35% seen once; the top ten hold roughly 4.8%. Sample: blood. The receptor set was obtained from a girl aged 10 to 17 with multiple sclerosis. The CDR3 runs from the conserved cysteine through the conserved F or W. Each record gives: J gene, V gene, clone size, D gene, CDR3 DNA, CDR3 protein. The D gene is left open where the match is weak. Rows may omit the clone size; those that give it use once, few, many or a size class.

TRBJ1-2	TRBV27	many	-	TGTGCCAGCAGTTCCGTTCAGCTCCGCTATGGCTACACCTTC	CASSSVQLRYGYTF
TRBJ2-2	TRBV5-1	-	-	TGCGCCAGCAGCTTGGATGTCGGGGAGCTGTTTTTT	CASSLDVGELFF
TRBJ2-7	TRBV5-1	-	TRBD2	TGCGCCAGCAGCCCGGATCTAGCGGGAGTGAGGGAGCAGTACTTC	CASSPDLAGVREQYF
TRBJ1-1	TRBV5-1	many	TRBD1	TGCGCCAGCAGCTTGGTTGGGCCCAGGGGGACTGAAGCTTTCTTT	CASSLVGPRGTEAFF
TRBJ1-6	TRBV5-4	-	-	TGTGCCAGCAGCTTGGGGCAGCCGGATAAGGGTTCACCCCTCCACTTT	CASSLGQPDKGSPLHF
TRBJ2-3	TRBV20-1	few	-	TGCAGTGCTCCAGGGACTTTCGAGGCCCGAGATACGCAGTATTTT	CSAPGTFEARDTQYF
TRBJ2-3	TRBV2	-	-	TGTGCCAGCACCCGACGGGCAGGGGATACGCAGTATTTT	CASTRRAGDTQYF
TRBJ1-5	TRBV7-2	many	-	TGTGCCAGCAGCTTAGGGGGAAACAGCAATCAGCCCCAGCATTTT	CASSLGGNSNQPQHF
TRBJ1-5	TRBV20-1	many	-	TGCAGTGCTAGAGTGAGTCAAGGGAATCAGCCCCAGCATTTT	CSARVSQGNQPQHF
TRBJ2-3	TRBV12-3/TRBV12-4	-	TRBD2	TGTGCCAGCAGTTTGCTAGCGGGGTACGCAGATACGCAGTATTTT	CASSLLAGYADTQYF
TRBJ2-7	TRBV7-8	-	TRBD2	TGTGCCAGCAGCTTAGGGCTAGCGGGGTACTACGAGCAGTACTTC	CASSLGLAGYYEQYF
TRBJ2-3	TRBV19	few	-	TGTGCCAGCCGTCATGGGCCCACAGATACGCAGTATTTT	CASRHGPTDTQYF
TRBJ1-1	TRBV5-1	-	TRBD1	TGCGCCAGCAGCACGGACAGGGTCAGCGAAGCTTTCTTT	CASSTDRVSEAFF
TRBJ2-5	TRBV20-1	-	-	TGCAGTGCTAGAGCCGCCGAGGCCTTGGGGGAGACCCAGTACTTC	CSARAAEALGETQYF
TRBJ2-7	TRBV6-2/TRBV6-3	-	-	TGTGCCAGCAGTTACAGGACGGGAGTAGAGTCCTGCGAGCAGTACTTC	CASSYRTGVESCEQYF
TRBJ2-1	TRBV20-1	large	TRBD2	TGCAGTGCTCAGAGCGGGAGCACCTCCTACAATGAGCAGTTCTTC	CSAQSGSTSYNEQFF
TRBJ2-1	TRBV19	-	TRBD2	TGTGCCAGTCATAGCGGGTGGGACAATGAGCAGTTCTTC	CASHSGWDNEQFF
TRBJ2-5	TRBV11-2	-	-	TGTGCCAGCAGCTTCGGACTTGGACCGCAAGAGACCCAGTACTTC	CASSFGLGPQETQYF
TRBJ2-1	TRBV6-4	many	-	TGTGCCAGCAGTGTTAAAGGAGACTACAATGAGCAGTTCTTC	CASSVKGDYNEQFF
TRBJ2-5	TRBV10-3	many	-	TGTGCCATCAGTGAGTCGGGTATTCCGGAGACCCAGTACTTC	CAISESGIPETQYF
TRBJ2-7	TRBV7-3	-	TRBD2	TGTGCCAGCAGCCCCTTCGGGGGGGCCACCCAGAGCGAGCAGTACTTC	CASSPFGGATQSEQYF
TRBJ2-1	TRBV9	-	TRBD2	TGTGCCAGCAGCGTGGCCCAGCGGGAGTTGTACGAGCAGTTCTTC	CASSVAQRELYEQFF
TRBJ2-5	TRBV4-2	few	TRBD2	TGTGCCAGCAGCGCTCTAGCGGAACAAGAGACCCAGTACTTC	CASSALAEQETQYF
TRBJ2-7	TRBV6-2/TRBV6-3	many	-	TGTGCCAGCAGTTACGTCGCAGAGGAAGGGGAGCAGTACTTC	CASSYVAEEGEQYF
TRBJ2-5	TRBV4-1	-	-	TGCGCCAGCAGCCAAGTTTTCGCAGGGGAGACCCAGTACTTC	CASSQVFAGETQYF
TRBJ2-2	TRBV20-1	few	-	TGCAGTGCTAGAGAGTTTCCGACAGGAGCGAACACCGGGGAGCTGTTTTTT	CSAREFPTGANTGELFF
TRBJ1-2	TRBV4-1	many	-	TGCGCCAGCAGCCAAGAGCCAGAAATCTATGGCTACACCTTC	CASSQEPEIYGYTF
TRBJ1-4	TRBV4-1	many	TRBD1	TGCGCCAGCAGCCAAAGGGACAGGGTTGATGAAAAACTGTTTTTT	CASSQRDRVDEKLFF
TRBJ2-5	TRBV7-2	-	TRBD2	TGTGCCAGCAGCTCAAACCCGCGGGGGACCCAAGAGACCCAGTACTTC	CASSSNPRGTQETQYF
TRBJ1-2	TRBV15	-	-	TGTGCCACCGGGACGGAGGATCTCGTGGATGGCTACACCTTC	CATGTEDLVDGYTF
TRBJ1-6	TRBV4-1	many	TRBD1	TGCGCCAGCAGCCAGGACAGGGGGTTCTATAATTCACCCCTCCACTTT	CASSQDRGFYNSPLHF
TRBJ2-1	TRBV14	-	TRBD2	TGTGCCAGCAGCCCGGGACTAGCGCTCTACAATGAGCAGTTCTTC	CASSPGLALYNEQFF
TRBJ2-7	TRBV18	-	TRBD1	TGTGCCAGCTCTTCCTTTTTTACCGGGACAGCTTCCTACGAGCAGTACTTC	CASSSFFTGTASYEQYF
TRBJ2-1	TRBV29-1	-	TRBD1	TGCAGCGTTGAAGGGACAGGGGTCAATGAGCAGTTCTTC	CSVEGTGVNEQFF
TRBJ2-5	TRBV19	-	TRBD1	TGTGCCAGTAGCCCTAGGACAGGGTTCGGCCAAGAGACCCAGTACTTC	CASSPRTGFGQETQYF
TRBJ1-1	TRBV20-1	few	-	TGCAGTGCTAGATGGGTGAAGGGAGGTGAAGCTTTCTTT	CSARWVKGGEAFF
TRBJ2-1	TRBV5-1	-	TRBD1	TGCGCCAGCAGCTTGGTAGGACGCGACAGGGCTGGATGGGGCAATGAGCAGTTCTTC	CASSLVGRDRAGWGNEQFF
TRBJ2-1	TRBV2	many	TRBD2	TGTGCCAGCAGTGAAGGTAGCGGGGGGCGATACAATGAGCAGTTCTTC	CASSEGSGGRYNEQFF
TRBJ1-6	TRBV7-9	once	TRBD1	TGTGCCAGCAGCAACGGACAGGGATTTTATAATTCACCCCTCCACTTT	CASSNGQGFYNSPLHF
TRBJ1-2	TRBV7-8	once	-	TGTGCCAGCAGCCTGAGTGGTGGGGGACTATCTAACTATGGCTACACCTTC	CASSLSGGGLSNYGYTF
TRBJ2-1	TRBV5-1	many	TRBD1	TGCGCCAGCAGCTTGGCCGTTGGACAGGCGAACAATGAGCAGTTCTTC	CASSLAVGQANNEQFF
TRBJ2-1	TRBV7-9	-	-	TGTGCCAGCAGCGATAAGACAGGTCATGAGCAGTTCTTC	CASSDKTGHEQFF
TRBJ1-2	TRBV6-1	few	-	TGTGCCAGCAGTGAAGGGGCGGGGAACTATGGCTACACCTTC	CASSEGAGNYGYTF
TRBJ2-7	TRBV5-1	-	-	TGCGCCAGCAGCTTGGTGTTTACATCATACGAGCAGTACTTC	CASSLVFTSYEQYF
TRBJ1-1	TRBV10-3	many	-	TGTGCCATCAGTGAGTCGAGATCAGATCCCGGGACTGAAGCTTTCTTT	CAISESRSDPGTEAFF
TRBJ1-5	TRBV6-2/TRBV6-3	-	-	TGTGCCAGCAGTTGGAATCGGGCAGCAAGGTTCGGCAATCAGCCCCAGCATTTT	CASSWNRAARFGNQPQHF
TRBJ1-4	TRBV7-9	-	TRBD1	TGTGCCAGCAGCATATCGGGACAGGGGATCCATGAAAAACTGTTTTTT	CASSISGQGIHEKLFF
TRBJ2-5	TRBV7-9	many	TRBD1	TGTGCCAGCAGACGCCGGGACAGAGAGACCCAGTACTTC	CASRRRDRETQYF
TRBJ2-1	TRBV7-6	many	-	TGTGCCAGCAGCTTAGGTGGGGCACTCGTTTACAATGAGCAGTTCTTC	CASSLGGALVYNEQFF
TRBJ1-6	TRBV5-1	-	TRBD1	TGCGCCAGCAGCTTGGGACCGGACAGGATCGATTCACCCCTCCACTTT	CASSLGPDRIDSPLHF
TRBJ2-1	TRBV28	-	TRBD2	TGTGCCAGCAGACCAGCGGGAGGGCCGGGGAATGAGCAGTTCTTC	CASRPAGGPGNEQFF
TRBJ2-5	TRBV20-1	-	-	TGCAGTGCTAGGGAGGATCGCCGGCCGACCCAGTACTTC	CSAREDRRPTQYF
TRBJ1-2	TRBV29-1	-	-	TGCAGCATTGTCCAGGGGAACTATGGCTACACCTTC	CSIVQGNYGYTF